This TCR beta chain was retrieved from a study of CD8 T cells in ankylosing spondylitis. This clonotype was seen repeatedly, ten times or more. What it binds is unknown. Library preparation for TCR beta used quantitative 5'-RACE with molecular barcodes. TCRdb reanalysed the 5' RACE reads using MiXCR and keeps one entry per CDR3 protein. Of 200,000 or so distinct CDR3 sequences in the sample, approximately 18% were seen once. Study observations and caveats: From matched ankylosing spondylitis synovial fluid, disease-linked clones were reportedly recovered at significantly enriched levels. Previously reported in reactive arthritis synovial fluid and blood were some of the motif variants.

Trimming at V came to 5 bases and at J to 6 bases, leaving 6 bases not matched to a gene. CDR1 and CDR2 (germline): SGHRS, YFSETQ. The CDR3 runs 13 residues. Sequenced input: blood, either unsorted or a sorted T cell fraction (not recorded which). V is TRBV5-1 and J is TRBJ2-3; the match to TRBD2 covers 7 bases. The sequence came from a male donor aged 10 to 35 with ankylosing spondylitis or in good health (not recorded which). In DNA form, the CDR3 reads TGCGCCAGCAGAAGACTAGCAGCGGATACGCAGTATTTT. Translated, it gives CASRRLAADTQYF.